A single sample gave rise to the 3 T cell receptor beta chains below, sequenced in a study of post-analysis software for immune sequencing data (dated by TCRdb to the mid-2010s). Libraries were prepared through PCR. The data were produced on an Illumina HiSeq 2500. To reduce PCR and sequencing biases, unique molecular identifiers were incorporated into the TCR beta cDNA libraries. TCRdb's own reprocessing of the public reads used fastp at Q25 and MiXCR and kept productive beta chains. Entries are consolidated by CDR3 protein sequence, retaining the most common genes and DNA. The sample table shows hundreds of thousands of distinct CDR3 sequences, and roughly 27% are seen once. Clones ranked in the top ten supply around 0.56% of the sample. These receptors have no identified antigens. The investigation overall reported the following: A few TRBV segments, including TRBV5-6, TRBV5-1 and TRBV20-1, were significantly more frequent in patients than controls.

Sequenced material: blood. All receptors derive from a girl aged 10 to 17 with multiple sclerosis.

This clonotype came up once. This chain links TRBV6-1 with TRBJ2-5; possibly TRBD2 for D (5 bases). The J call may be mistaken, given a closer DNA end match to TRBJ2-7. The CDR3 sequence is 13 residues long. Germline V CDR1 and CDR2: MNHNS, SASEGT. The CDR3 DNA is TGTGCCAGCAGTGAACTAGGGAGCGACGAGCAGTACTTC. Translation: CASSELGSDEQYF.

The chain links TRBV5-1 to TRBJ2-1; D gene uncertain. V lost 5 bases, J lost 4 bases, and 16 bases lay in between. CDR3 length: 15 amino acids. The germline V gene encodes CDR1 SGHRS and CDR2 YFSETQ. The CDR3 nucleotides read TGCGCCAGCAGGAATAGTTGGACCACGTACAATGAGCAGTTCTTC. It codes for CASRNSWTTYNEQFF.

The J gene is TRBJ2-5, the V gene TRBV3-1, with 7 bases matching TRBD2. CDR3 length: 17 amino acids. V shed 0 bases and J 4 bases; nucleotides not matched to a gene: 11. Per germline, CDR1 LGHDT and CDR2 YNNKEL (reference sequence). The CDR3 reads CASSQDRPAGKAETQYF. In DNA form, the CDR3 reads TGTGCCAGCAGCCAAGATCGGCCAGCGGGGAAAGCAGAGACCCAGTACTTC.